Below are 8 T cell receptor beta chains sequenced from a single sample in a study of T cells after posttransplantation cyclophosphamide. Some clones are missing from TCRdb's copy, which holds only in-frame ones; the method was immunoSEQ multiplex PCR. The sample has 10,000 to 15,000 clones, around four fifths seen once. The sample taken for sequencing was memory CD4+ T cells sorted from PBMCs. These receptors were obtained from a middle-aged man in good health, CMV-negative, and a related stem cell transplant donor.

The rearrangement links TRBV7-6 to TRBJ2-2; the match to TRBD2 covers 8 bases. The CDR3 runs 17 residues. The trim removed 5 bases at V and 6 bases at J, leaving 14 bases unmatched. Germline V gives CDR1 SGHVS, CDR2 FNYEAQ. The CDR3 sequence: CASSPYAGGLSAGELFF. The CDR3 coding sequence is TGTGCCAGCAGCCCCTACGCGGGGGGTCTGTCTGCCGGGGAGCTGTTTTTT.

The chain links TRBV5-1 to TRBJ1-1; no reliable D call. Germline V gene data show CDR1 as SGHRS and CDR2 as YFSETQ. CDR3 length: 14 amino acids. V lost 0 bases to trimming and J lost 4 bases, with 10 bases between them. The CDR3 loop is CASSLARRGTEAFF. In DNA form, the CDR3 reads TGCGCCAGCAGCTTGGCCCGCCGGGGCACTGAAGCTTTCTTT.

This chain links TRBV6-1 with TRBJ2-7; weak D call: TRBD2 (6 bases). V was shortened by 5 bases and J by 6 bases, with 17 bases between the two germline ends. CDR3 length: 14 residues. Looked up from germline, CDR1 is MNHNS and CDR2 is SASEGT. The CDR3 here is CASSRGRPFGEQYF. CDR3 sequence (DNA): TGTGCCAGCAGTCGGGGGAGGCCCTTCGGCGAGCAGTACTTC.

This chain uses TRBV10-3 with TRBJ2-6, with 11 nucleotides matching TRBD1. The CDR3 spans 17 residues. CDR1 ENHRY and CDR2 SYGVKD come from the germline V gene. V dropped 7 bases and J dropped 0; count of bases not matched to a gene: 5. CDR3: CAITRTGGGSGANVLTF. The CDR3 nucleotides read TGTGCCATCACCCGGACAGGGGGCGGCTCTGGGGCCAACGTCCTGACTTTC.

This chain uses TRBV10-3 with TRBJ2-3; 7 nucleotides agree with TRBD1. Trimming at V came to 2 bases and at J to 1 base, leaving 9 bases not matched to a gene. CDR1 is ENHRY, CDR2 SYGVKD, per germline. The CDR3 sequence is 17 residues long. The CDR3 region is CAISEGLQGTRTDTQYF. As DNA, the CDR3 is TGTGCCATCAGTGAGGGCCTACAGGGGACCCGCACAGATACGCAGTATTTT.

This chain uses TRBV18 with TRBJ1-3; D is unresolved. This CDR3 comprises 16 residues. CDR1 and CDR2 (germline): KGHSH, LQKENI. The germline V and J ends were trimmed by 6 bases and 4 bases, with 19 bases remaining between them. CDR3 region: CASSLNREKGGNTIYF. The CDR3 coding sequence is TGTGCCAGCTCCCTTAACCGGGAAAAAGGCGGAAACACCATATATTTT.

This clone was recorded a few times. The chain has TRBV5-1 and TRBJ1-2; D remains ambiguous. Between the trimmed V and J ends, which lost 0 bases and 8 bases, there was a span of 14 bases. The CDR3 is made up of 14 amino acids. Germline V gene data show CDR1 as SGHRS and CDR2 as YFSETQ. The CDR3 loop reads CASSLANYLSGYTF. In DNA, the CDR3 is TGCGCCAGCAGCTTGGCCAACTACCTATCCGGCTACACCTTC. The variable domain in full, completed from reference TRBV5-1 and TRBJ1-2, reads KAGVTQTPRYLIKTRGQQVTLSCSPISGHRSVSWYQQTPGQGLQFLFEYFSETQRNKGNFPGRFSGRQFSNSRSEMNVSTLELGDSALYLCASSLANYLSGYTFGSGTRLTVV.

This sequence joins TRBV19 and TRBJ1-5, with 7 bases matching TRBD1. This CDR3 region has 18 residues. Trimming at V came to 4 bases and at J to 1 base, leaving 13 bases not matched to a gene. Germline values: CDR1 LNHDA, CDR2 SQIVND (reference sequence). In nucleotides, the CDR3 is TGTGCCAGTAGTACCTCCGGACAGGCGAGGAGCAGCAATCAGCCCCAGCATTTT. The encoded protein is CASSTSGQARSSNQPQHF.